These T cell receptor beta chains were read from a single sample in a study of PD-1 blockade in classical Hodgkin lymphoma. TCRdb's copy holds only in-frame clones and misses some; the assay was immunoSEQ multiplex PCR. The table has 10,000 to 15,000 clones, roughly 89% seen once. This material consisted of peripheral blood mononuclear cells (PBMCs), taken at baseline. Source of these receptors: a human donor with classical Hodgkin lymphoma. Both conserved end residues are part of each CDR3. A D gene is named only where the DNA matches it firmly. Only part of the rows carry a size: once, few, many, or a class if the clone is expanded.

abundance,d_gene,v_gene,j_gene,CDR3aa,CDR3nt
-,-,TRBV13,TRBJ2-3,CASSPAAGNTDTQYF,TGTGCCAGCAGCCCCGCGGCAGGGAACACAGATACGCAGTATTTT
-,-,TRBV4-3,TRBJ2-7,CASSQDRGGPYEQYF,TGCGCCAGCAGCCAAGATCGAGGGGGACCCTACGAGCAGTACTTC
-,TRBD1,TRBV6-6,TRBJ1-1,CASSYTGVGAEAFF,TGTGCCAGCAGTTACACAGGGGTTGGGGCTGAAGCTTTCTTT
-,-,TRBV10-3,TRBJ1-2,CAITGILANGYTF,TGTGCCATCACCGGGATACTGGCGAATGGCTACACCTTC
-,-,TRBV28,TRBJ1-2,CASRPGGGYGYTF,TGTGCCAGCAGGCCAGGCGGGGGCTATGGCTACACCTTC
once,TRBD1,TRBV7-2,TRBJ2-5,CASSLEGQGVETQYF,TGTGCCAGCAGCTTAGAGGGACAGGGAGTAGAGACCCAGTACTTC
-,-,TRBV5-6,TRBJ1-2,CASSTGHNYGYTF,TGTGCCAGCAGTACGGGACACAACTATGGCTACACCTTC
-,-,TRBV10-3,TRBJ1-5,CAISGTGMSNQPQHF,TGTGCCATCAGTGGAACAGGGATGAGCAATCAGCCCCAGCATTTT
-,-,TRBV19,TRBJ1-1,CASSILPGSTEAFF,TGTGCCAGTAGTATTTTACCAGGGTCCACTGAAGCTTTCTTT
-,-,TRBV2,TRBJ2-2,CASSGGELFF,TGTGCCAGCTCGGGCGGGGAGCTGTTTTTT
-,-,TRBV7-2,TRBJ2-1,CASSLGPAREQFF,TGTGCCAGCAGCTTAGGTCCGGCCCGTGAGCAGTTCTTC
-,TRBD2,TRBV13,TRBJ2-5,CASSLGPASGGPQETQYF,TGTGCCAGCAGCTTAGGCCCGGCTAGCGGAGGTCCCCAAGAGACCCAGTACTTC
-,-,TRBV6-4,TRBJ1-2,CASSERGDSSRGYTF,TGTGCCAGCAGTGAAAGGGGTGACTCCTCGCGGGGCTACACCTTC
-,-,TRBV4-3,TRBJ1-4,CASSQDIRGKEKLFF,TGCGCCAGCAGCCAAGATATCCGGGGGAAAGAAAAACTGTTTTTT
-,-,TRBV4-2,TRBJ1-2,CASSQDRLTVGGYTF,TGTGCCAGCAGCCAAGATCGTTTGACGGTGGGTGGCTACACCTTC
-,-,TRBV6-6,TRBJ1-1,CASNGGRFTEAFF,TGTGCCAGCAATGGGGGACGGTTCACTGAAGCTTTCTTT
-,-,TRBV28,TRBJ1-2,CASSVSGVYGYTF,TGTGCCAGCAGTGTCTCGGGGGTCTATGGCTACACCTTC
-,TRBD1,TRBV7-2,TRBJ1-2,CASSLRGGYGYTF,TGTGCCAGCAGCCTCAGGGGGGGGTATGGCTACACCTTC
-,TRBD1,TRBV7-3,TRBJ2-3,CASSPKGRQGGQYF,TGTGCCAGCAGCCCTAAGGGGAGACAGGGCGGGCAGTATTTT
medium-sized,-,TRBV28,TRBJ1-1,CASSFVVVGTEAFF,TGTGCCAGCAGTTTTGTTGTGGTAGGCACTGAAGCTTTCTTT
-,-,TRBV2,TRBJ2-3,CASIGRLEGYTDTQYF,TGTGCCAGCATCGGGCGGCTCGAAGGGTATACAGATACGCAGTATTTT
-,TRBD2,TRBV18,TRBJ2-7,CASSPVWTSGSQNYEQYF,TGTGCCAGCTCACCAGTTTGGACTAGCGGGAGTCAGAACTACGAGCAGTACTTC
-,-,TRBV5-5,TRBJ1-1,CASSSASVSLSTEAFF,TGTGCCAGCAGCTCCGCGTCAGTCAGTTTGAGCACTGAAGCTTTCTTT
-,-,TRBV6-9,TRBJ1-4,CASSVTDGQNEKLFF,TGTGCCAGCAGTGTCACGGACGGACAGAATGAAAAACTGTTTTTT
-,TRBD1,TRBV28,TRBJ2-7,CASRLTGLRSYEQYF,TGTGCCAGCAGGCTGACAGGGCTTCGCTCCTACGAGCAGTACTTC
-,-,TRBV30,TRBJ2-7,CAWSVGPYEQYF,TGTGCCTGGAGTGTGGGCCCCTACGAGCAGTACTTC
-,TRBD1,TRBV28,TRBJ2-7,CASSLSRGQGAHEQYF,TGTGCCAGCAGTTTATCCAGGGGACAGGGGGCTCACGAGCAGTACTTC
-,TRBD2,TRBV5-6,TRBJ2-1,CASSLVGGGYNEQFF,TGTGCCAGCAGCTTGGTCGGCGGGGGCTACAATGAGCAGTTCTTC
-,TRBD1,TRBV7-2,TRBJ1-3,CASSLVRGLGNTIYF,TGTGCCAGCAGCTTAGTCAGGGGGCTTGGAAACACCATATATTTT
few,-,TRBV10-3,TRBJ1-5,CAISEEGFQPQHF,TGTGCCATCAGTGAGGAAGGGTTTCAGCCCCAGCATTTT
-,TRBD1,TRBV18,TRBJ1-1,CASSSRTGTAFF,TGTGCCAGCTCATCACGGACAGGGACAGCTTTCTTT
-,TRBD1,TRBV5-1,TRBJ2-7,CASSLSGTGTSYEQYF,TGCGCCAGCAGCTTATCCGGGACAGGGACCTCCTACGAGCAGTACTTC
-,-,TRBV5-1,TRBJ1-1,CASSPQGYTEAFF,TGCGCCAGCAGCCCGCAGGGATACACTGAAGCTTTCTTT
once,-,TRBV27,TRBJ1-2,CASSPGGLPNYGYTF,TGTGCCAGCAGCCCCGGGGGCCTACCAAACTATGGCTACACCTTC
-,-,TRBV7-2,TRBJ2-2,CASSLWDTGELFF,TGTGCCAGCAGCCTCTGGGACACCGGGGAGCTGTTTTTT
-,-,TRBV6-1,TRBJ2-3,CASSGDVGQGVGQYF,TGTGCCAGCAGTGGAGATGTCGGCCAGGGTGTTGGGCAGTATTTT
-,-,TRBV13,TRBJ2-2,CASSPPDSHNTGELFF,TGTGCCAGCAGCCCTCCGGACAGCCATAACACCGGGGAGCTGTTTTTT
-,TRBD1,TRBV18,TRBJ1-1,CASSRGQGPYEAFF,TGTGCCAGCTCTCGGGGACAGGGCCCCTATGAAGCTTTCTTT
few,-,TRBV19,TRBJ1-1,CASRTSGGGPFEAFF,TGTGCCAGTAGAACATCGGGAGGGGGGCCCTTTGAAGCTTTCTTT
-,-,TRBV4-3,TRBJ1-6,CASSRGPMGSGAYNSPLHF,TGCGCCAGCAGCCGGGGGCCCATGGGTAGTGGTGCCTATAATTCACCCCTCCACTTT
once,-,TRBV10-3,TRBJ2-2,CAISATGSGELFF,TGTGCCATCAGTGCGACAGGATCCGGGGAGCTGTTTTTT
once,TRBD1,TRBV7-2,TRBJ1-1,CASSLDRVNTEAFF,TGTGCCAGCAGCTTGGACAGGGTCAACACTGAAGCTTTCTTT
-,-,TRBV4-1,TRBJ2-2,CASSYLETGELFF,TGCGCCAGCAGCTATCTGGAGACCGGGGAGCTGTTTTTT
-,-,TRBV29-1,TRBJ2-1,CSVEDPNAATSSSYNEQFF,TGCAGCGTTGAAGACCCCAATGCGGCTACCTCGAGCTCCTACAATGAGCAGTTCTTC
few,-,TRBV10-3,TRBJ2-3,CAIGDPFQDTQYF,TGTGCCATCGGGGACCCCTTCCAAGATACGCAGTATTTT
-,-,TRBV9,TRBJ2-3,CASSSKGGRGFTDTQYF,TGTGCCAGCAGCTCCAAGGGGGGGCGCGGTTTCACAGATACGCAGTATTTT
-,TRBD1,TRBV6-1,TRBJ1-1,CASRETGGVGAEAFF,TGTGCCAGTAGGGAGACAGGGGGCGTCGGTGCTGAAGCTTTCTTT
-,-,TRBV25-1,TRBJ1-6,CASSEGGYNSPLHF,TGTGCCAGCAGTGAAGGGGGTTATAATTCACCCCTCCACTTT
-,-,TRBV4-2,TRBJ1-4,CASSQDAGAEKLFF,TGTGCCAGCAGCCAAGACGCAGGGGCTGAAAAACTGTTTTTT
few,TRBD1,TRBV11-3,TRBJ1-1,CASSLGTGGYMNTEAFF,TGTGCCAGCAGCTTAGGGACAGGGGGCTATATGAACACTGAAGCTTTCTTT
-,TRBD1,TRBV4-2,TRBJ1-3,CASSQTGTGDADTIYF,TGTGCCAGCAGCCAAACAGGGACAGGGGATGCGGACACCATATATTTT
few,-,TRBV2,TRBJ1-2,CASRDRQRRGTYGYTF,TGTGCCAGCAGAGACCGACAGCGGAGGGGCACCTATGGCTACACCTTC
few,-,TRBV30,TRBJ1-1,CAWRSYAEAFF,TGTGCCTGGAGGTCGTATGCTGAAGCTTTCTTT
-,TRBD1,TRBV30,TRBJ1-2,CAWRQGQFYGYTF,TGTGCCTGGCGACAGGGCCAATTCTATGGCTACACCTTC
-,-,TRBV19,TRBJ1-1,CASTPSKGANTEAFF,TGTGCCAGTACCCCGTCGAAGGGTGCGAACACTGAAGCTTTCTTT